This is a list of T cell receptor beta chains from one sample in a study of regulatory T cells in long-lasting Graves disease. TCRdb independently ran MiXCR on the multiplex PCR reads; one entry per CDR3 protein. The sample records 400,000 to 500,000 distinct CDR3 sequences, under 15% being singletons. The sample was also reused in another study, on T cells in Graves' hyperthyroidism and ophthalmopathy.

Sequenced here: peripheral blood mononuclear cells (PBMCs), sampled at new diagnosis, from a patient treated with antithyroid drugs. The receptors originated from a woman aged 25 to 39 with Graves disease. The CDR3 runs from the conserved cysteine through the conserved F or W. The D gene is left open where the match is weak. The size field is filled for only some rows; it gives once, few, many or a size class.

D gene,clone size,V gene,J gene,CDR3 protein,CDR3 DNA
NA,many,TRBV18,TRBJ2-7,CASSPGHLYEQYF,TGTGCCAGCTCACCGGGACACCTCTACGAGCAGTACTTC
NA,many,TRBV11-2,TRBJ2-3,CASSPGPRHTDTQYF,TGTGCCAGCAGCCCTGGACCACGCCACACAGATACGCAGTATTTT
TRBD2,many,TRBV6-1,TRBJ2-3,CASRGGVDTQYF,TGTGCCAGCAGGGGGGGGGTAGATACGCAGTATTTT
NA,many,TRBV11-2,TRBJ1-1,CASSLAPPGVGTEAFF,TGTGCCAGCAGCTTGGCGCCTCCGGGGGTGGGAACTGAAGCTTTCTTT
TRBD1,NA,TRBV7-8,TRBJ1-1,CASGPQTGGPEAFF,TGTGCCAGCGGCCCTCAGACAGGGGGGCCTGAAGCTTTCTTT
TRBD1,many,TRBV20-1,TRBJ1-1,CSARDEYREGAFGEAFF,TGCAGTGCTAGAGATGAGTACAGGGAGGGGGCGTTCGGTGAAGCTTTCTTT
NA,NA,TRBV24-1,TRBJ2-5,CATSRLGARSQETQYF,TGTGCCACCAGTCGTCTTGGGGCCCGGAGCCAAGAGACCCAGTACTTC
NA,many,TRBV20-1,TRBJ1-1,CSASRGTEAFF,TGCAGTGCTAGTCGGGGTACTGAAGCTTTCTTT
NA,many,TRBV12-3/TRBV12-4,TRBJ2-2,CASSPTGGGLEYTGELFF,TGTGCCAGCAGTCCGACAGGAGGGGGTCTTGAGTACACCGGGGAGCTGTTTTTT
NA,few,TRBV7-2,TRBJ2-3,CASKELTGVRTDTQYF,TGTGCCAGCAAGGAGTTGACGGGAGTGCGTACAGATACGCAGTATTTT
NA,NA,TRBV20-1,TRBJ2-7,CSASSGGEQYF,TGCAGTGCCTCCTCCGGGGGAGAGCAGTACTTC
NA,many,TRBV5-1,TRBJ2-1,CASSLEMMGGNEQFF,TGCGCCAGCAGCTTGGAAATGATGGGCGGCAATGAGCAGTTCTTC
NA,NA,TRBV10-3,TRBJ2-1,CALGKTNEQFF,TGTGCCCTTGGGAAAACCAATGAGCAGTTCTTC
TRBD2,many,TRBV5-1,TRBJ2-3,CASSLGWGLAGADTQYF,TGCGCCAGCAGCTTGGGCTGGGGGCTAGCGGGAGCCGATACGCAGTATTTT
NA,many,TRBV11-3,TRBJ2-5,CASSLGRGGLILKTQYF,TGTGCCAGCAGCTTAGGACGTGGTGGACTTATCCTAAAGACCCAGTACTTC
NA,few,TRBV10-3,TRBJ1-5,CAISDGGRGNQPQHF,TGTGCCATCAGTGATGGGGGGCGTGGGAATCAGCCCCAGCATTTT
TRBD2,many,TRBV12-3/TRBV12-4,TRBJ2-1,CASSLEWWWSSGRANNEQFF,TGTGCCAGCAGTTTAGAGTGGTGGTGGTCTAGCGGGAGGGCTAACAATGAGCAGTTCTTC
TRBD2,many,TRBV19,TRBJ2-5,CASSTGEAGGVFF,TGTGCCAGTAGTACCGGGGAGGCGGGAGGTGTCTTCTTC
TRBD1,many,TRBV3-1,TRBJ1-1,CASRPGTGLNTEAFF,TGTGCCAGCAGACCCGGGACAGGGCTGAACACTGAAGCTTTCTTT
NA,NA,TRBV19,TRBJ2-7,CASRALWAEAYEQYF,TGTGCCAGTAGAGCACTTTGGGCGGAGGCCTACGAGCAGTACTTC
NA,many,TRBV27,TRBJ2-7,CASSLEGSRDEQYF,TGTGCCAGCAGTTTAGAAGGCTCCCGTGACGAGCAGTACTTC
NA,few,TRBV2,TRBJ1-6,CARAGNSYNSPLHF,TGTGCCAGAGCCGGGAACTCCTATAATTCACCCCTCCACTTT
TRBD1,few,TRBV19,TRBJ1-5,CASSIETGGLQPQHF,TGTGCCAGTAGTATAGAAACAGGGGGCCTTCAGCCCCAGCATTTT
NA,many,TRBV10-3,TRBJ2-1,CAISDSPKSYNEQFF,TGTGCCATCAGTGATAGCCCCAAATCCTACAATGAGCAGTTCTTC
NA,many,TRBV20-1,TRBJ2-3,CSARKSSDDTQYF,TGCAGTGCTAGAAAGTCTTCCGACGATACGCAGTATTTT
NA,NA,TRBV10-2,TRBJ1-2,CASSELGVDGYTF,TGCGCCAGCAGTGAACTAGGGGTTGATGGCTACACCTTC
TRBD1,NA,TRBV7-9,TRBJ1-4,CASRGTGGSLATNEKLFF,TGTGCCAGCAGGGGGACAGGGGGTAGCCTTGCAACTAATGAAAAACTGTTTTTT
NA,NA,TRBV7-3,TRBJ2-5,CTSSPNTFGETQYF,TGTACCAGCAGCCCAAATACTTTCGGGGAGACCCAGTACTTC
NA,NA,TRBV19,TRBJ2-3,CASSTPGHPRGTQYF,TGTGCCAGTAGTACACCGGGACACCCGCGAGGTACGCAGTATTTT
TRBD1,many,TRBV2,TRBJ1-1,CASRVDRGKNTEAFF,TGTGCCAGCAGGGTAGACAGGGGGAAGAACACTGAAGCTTTCTTT